This TCR beta chain was obtained from a study of blood T cell repertoires in COVID-19 (dated by TCRdb to 2019 to 2021). Study-level background: The collaborator samples originated in the United States, Italy and Spain and spanned the acute and convalescent phases of COVID-19. The prospective study material was composed of cDNA or gDNA derived from T cells, B-cell-depleted T cells, or PBMCs. Subjects who had been exposed to COVID-19, were actively infected with it, or had recovered from it provided the deeply sampled blood TCRbeta repertoires that made up the dataset. The repertoires were released in a freely available public database meant as a resource for research on the immune response to SARS-CoV-2. The samples were drawn from two sources: the first 160 participants of the ongoing ImmuneRACE study, and 1,000 to 1,500 subjects contributed by 6 global collaborators. Nearly every sample came with metadata listing a de-identified subject ID, COVID-19 status, age in years and sex. Where available, HLA class I and class II types were taken from metadata supplied by the sample provider and were not determined by assay-based typing. The research as a whole found: The quantity of clinical and demographic metadata differed by source and by participant and was supplied without curation.

V loses 4 bases, J loses 0 bases, and the germline ends lie 7 bases apart. Inclusive of the bounding cysteine and phenylalanine, the CDR3 is 14 residues long. Solely the CDR3 DNA is kept, with 42 bases framed from the first base. The germline V gene (reference sequence) yields LGHDT for CDR1 and YNNKEL for CDR2. Whole blood was collected in K2EDTA tubes by collaborating institutions according to the institutions' own protocols. For TCRbeta analysis, collaborator samples were shipped as frozen whole blood, as isolated PBMCs, or as DNA extracted from either sample type. TCRbeta CDR3 regions were amplified from genomic DNA by means of the immunoSEQ Assay, a bias-controlled multiplex PCR. The study's processing was this. Nucleated cell counts per sample were estimated from amplification of reference gene primers within the assay. To quantify the absolute abundance of each unique TCRbeta CDR3 rearrangement, sequence reads were collapsed and filtered. Productive Simpson clonality was computed per sample as the square root of Simpson's diversity index over productive rearrangements. The source is immuneACCESS, and TCRdb retained only in-frame sequences with V and J called. Part of the clones is not carried over; for the studies checked, unresolved V genes explain less than half of this, and the remainder is unexplained. For V, J and clone size, that table is used; D and trimming come from the DNA. The sample table records tens of thousands of clones; around 89% of these occur just once. Roughly 13% of the sample lies in the top ten.

This clone has only a few counts. Its antigen remains undetermined. Base qualities are not at hand, and no much larger clone is one base apart. The receptor's source is a man between 65 and 80 years old with active or convalescent COVID-19. Rearrangement joined TRBV3-1 (or the pseudogene TRBV3-2) to TRBJ2-1; TRBD1 is possibly the D segment (5 matching bases). The material sequenced was peripheral blood. In nucleotides, the sequence is TGTGCCAGCAGCCCAGGGTTCTCCTACAATGAGCAGTTCTTC. Its protein reads: CASSPGFSYNEQFF.